What follows is one T cell receptor (beta chain) and its context. The entry originates in a study of blood T cell repertoires in COVID-19. CDR3 size: 15 residues. V gave up 5 bases and J gave up 7 bases; unmatched junction bases: 8. Per germline, CDR1 MNHEY and CDR2 SVGEGT. TCRdb keeps only in-frame clones here, not all; method: immunoSEQ multiplex PCR. In the table there are 150,000 to 200,000 clones, approximately 90% of which are singletons. The chain employs TRBV6-2 or TRBV6-3 and TRBJ1-2, with TRBD1 matching over 12 bases. The receptor was derived from a man aged 65-85 years with active or convalescent COVID-19. Sequenced input: peripheral blood. The DNA of the CDR3 is TGTGCCAGCAGTACCGGGGACAGGGGGCTCGCTGGCTACACCTTC. It codes for CASSTGDRGLAGYTF.